The 5 T cell receptor beta chains below all came from one sample that was sequenced in a study of cytomegalovirus exposure and HLA in healthy donors. The PCR used 60 Vbeta and 13 Jbeta primers. Some clones are missing from TCRdb's copy, which holds only in-frame ones; the method was immunoSEQ multiplex PCR. The data contain 120,000 to 150,000 clones, over 80% of them singletons. The sample comprised PBMCs. The receptors were gathered from a woman aged 25 to 39 in good health and CMV-seronegative.

This chain uses TRBV5-1 with TRBJ1-1, with 11 bases aligning to TRBD1. The CDR3 sequence is 15 residues long. V lost 0 bases and J lost 5; bases outside the gene matches: 3. Germline loops: CDR1 SGHRS, CDR2 YFSETQ. The CDR3 region is CASSLAGTGGTEAFF. The CDR3 region has the DNA TGCGCCAGCAGCTTGGCCGGGACAGGGGGGACTGAAGCTTTCTTT.

The genes are TRBV7-2 and TRBJ1-4, with a possible D match to TRBD1 (5 bases). Trimming stripped 7 bases from V and 4 bases from J, with 16 bases between. CDR1 is SGHTA, CDR2 FQGNSA, per germline. The CDR3 totals 15 residues. The CDR3 sequence: CASNVRGADNEKLFF. CDR3 sequence (DNA): TGTGCCAGCAACGTTAGGGGTGCGGATAATGAAAAACTGTTTTTT.

The rearrangement uses TRBV5-1 and TRBJ2-1; D gene ambiguous. V lost 0 bases, J lost 8 bases, and 3 bases lay in between. Looked up from germline, CDR1 is SGHRS and CDR2 is YFSETQ. This CDR3 region has 11 residues. The CDR3 protein is CASSLVDEQFF. In DNA, the CDR3 is TGCGCCAGCAGCTTGGTCGATGAGCAGTTCTTC.

V gene TRBV2 combines with J gene TRBJ2-3; 13 positions agree with TRBD2. Germline CDR1 reads SNHLY; CDR2 reads FYNNEI. Trimming took 3 bases from V and 3 from J; bases not matched to a gene: 6. The CDR3 spans 17 residues. The CDR3 loop is CASSDLLAGGRTDTQYF. The CDR3, as DNA: TGTGCCAGCAGTGACTTACTAGCGGGAGGGAGAACAGATACGCAGTATTTT.

This clone was observed a single time. The chain combines TRBV7-6 with TRBJ2-7; 11 positions agree with TRBD2. This CDR3 has 15 amino acids. Germline V gene sequence: CDR1 SGHVS, CDR2 FNYEAQ. CDR3 in amino acids: CVSKGTSGAAYEQYF. DNA for the CDR3: TGTGTATCTAAGGGGACTAGCGGTGCCGCCTACGAGCAGTACTTC.